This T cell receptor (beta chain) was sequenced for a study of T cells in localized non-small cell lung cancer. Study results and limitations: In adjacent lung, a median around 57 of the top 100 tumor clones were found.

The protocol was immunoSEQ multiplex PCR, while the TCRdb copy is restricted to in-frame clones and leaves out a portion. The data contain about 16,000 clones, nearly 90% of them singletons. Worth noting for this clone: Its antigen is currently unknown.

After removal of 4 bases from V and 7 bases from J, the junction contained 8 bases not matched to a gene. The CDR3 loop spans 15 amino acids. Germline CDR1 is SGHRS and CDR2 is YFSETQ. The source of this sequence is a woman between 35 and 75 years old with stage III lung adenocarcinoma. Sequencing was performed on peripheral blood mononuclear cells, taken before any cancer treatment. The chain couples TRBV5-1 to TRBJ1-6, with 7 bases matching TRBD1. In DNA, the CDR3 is TGCGCCAGCAGCCTTATGACAGGGTTGAATTCACCCCTCCACTTT. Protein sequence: CASSLMTGLNSPLHF.